The 8 T cell receptor beta chains listed next were all sequenced from one sample in a study of shared clonotypes between healthy human individuals. Assay used: immunoSEQ multiplex PCR; TCRdb lists only in-frame clones, some missing. This sample carries more than 2 million clones, 90% to 95% of them seen once, and the ten largest clones take around 1.7%. As defined, naive CD8 cells were CD45RO-negative and positively selected for CCR7, with terminally differentiated effector memory CD45RA+ cells excluded. The sample comprised naive CD8+ T cells from PBMCs. These receptors were collected from a man in his late teens or twenties in good health. Some clones in this sample may be carry-over from other donors' samples.

The chain combines TRBV29-1 with TRBJ1-3; D might be TRBD1 (6 bases). The CDR3 runs 14 residues. In germline, CDR1 is SQVTM, CDR2 ANQGSEA. V lost 6 bases, J lost 0 bases, and 12 bases lay in between. Here the CDR3 DNA reads TGCAGCGTACTGACAGGTTTCTCTGGAAACACCATATATTTT. Its translation: CSVLTGFSGNTIYF. Drawing the rest from reference TRBV29-1 and TRBJ1-3, the complete variable domain is SAVISQKPSRDICQRGTSLTIQCQVDSQVTMMFWYRQQPGQSLTLIATANQGSEATYESGFVIDKFPISRPNLTFSTLTVSNMSPEDSSIYLCSVLTGFSGNTIYFGEGSWLTVV.

This sequence joins TRBV4-1 and TRBJ2-3, with a tentative D call TRBD1 (6 bases). Germline values: CDR1 MGHRA, CDR2 YSYEKL. V was pared by 5 bases and J by 2 bases, with 8 bases between. The CDR3 sequence is 13 residues long. The CDR3 reads CASSKGVTDTQYF. The CDR3 nucleotides read TGCGCCAGCAGCAAGGGGGTCACAGATACGCAGTATTTT.

The chain couples TRBV28 to TRBJ2-7; D is undetermined. Trimming removed 3 bases from V and 2 bases from J, with 8 bases in between. Germline V gives CDR1 MDHEN, CDR2 SYDVKM. CDR3 length equals 13 residues. The DNA of the CDR3 is TGTGCCAGCAGTTTGGGATTTACCTACGAGCAGTACTTC. Translated, it gives CASSLGFTYEQYF.

This chain uses TRBV15 with TRBJ2-1; D perhaps matches TRBD1 (6 bases). CDR1 LNHNV and CDR2 YYDKDF come from the germline V gene (reference sequence). The length of the CDR3 is 17 residues. The V end was cut by 1 base, the J end by 5 bases, with 18 bases between. The CDR3, as DNA: TGTGCCACCAGCAGAGTGTCAGGGGTTAGGGTAGACAATGAGCAGTTCTTC. It yields the protein CATSRVSGVRVDNEQFF.

The chain links TRBV27 to TRBJ1-5, with TRBD1 as a possible D gene (5 bases). CDR1 and CDR2 (germline): MNHEY, SMNVEV (reference sequence). CDR3 length equals 15 residues. Trimming took off 4 bases at V and 2 bases at J, with 12 bases between the two ends. The CDR3 coding sequence is TGTGCCAGCAGTTACCGGGACGGACGCAATCAGCCCCAGCATTTT. Translated: CASSYRDGRNQPQHF.

This rearrangement joins TRBV5-6 to TRBJ1-1, with D possibly matching TRBD1 (5 bases). Germline CDR1 SGHDT, CDR2 YYEEEE. The CDR3 length is 14 residues. The V and J ends lost 0 bases and 10 bases respectively, with 16 bases between them. The DNA of the CDR3 is TGTGCCAGCAGCTTGGAGGGGCAGGTGAATCGAGCTTTCTTT. Protein: CASSLEGQVNRAFF.

The chain links TRBV29-1 to TRBJ2-7; 9 bases fit TRBD1. Germline CDR1 and CDR2: SQVTM and ANQGSEA. The CDR3 extends over 16 amino acids. V lost 6 bases, J lost 2 bases, and 14 bases stayed unmatched. Here the CDR3 DNA reads TGCAGCGTGGGCCAACGACCCGGGACAGGGACCTACGAGCAGTACTTC. It yields the protein CSVGQRPGTGTYEQYF.

The gene calls are TRBV7-9 and TRBJ2-1, with D perhaps TRBD1 or TRBD2 (6 bases each). Per germline, CDR1 SEHNR and CDR2 FQNEAQ (reference sequence). The CDR3 runs to 13 residues. V was pared by 7 bases and J by 8 bases, with 15 bases between. The CDR3 sequence: CASNEPGAHEQFF. The CDR3 region has the DNA TGTGCCAGCAACGAACCGGGGGCGCATGAGCAGTTCTTC.